This T cell receptor (beta chain) was sequenced during a study of shared clonotypes between healthy human individuals. Study findings and constraints: Lower generation probabilities were found for non-shared clonotypes than for those shared by all four donors. Clonotype sharing across a handful of donors was observed for around 5% of naive CD4 clonotypes.

Naive CD8 cells, CD45RO-negative and positively selected for CCR7, excluded terminally differentiated effector memory CD45RA+ cells. Germline CDR1 is SNHLY and CDR2 is FYNNEI. This CDR3 is 15 amino acids long. V lost 8 bases, J lost 2 bases, and 18 bases lay in between. About this clone: What it binds is not known.

Using immunoSEQ multiplex PCR, the repertoire was profiled, and TCRdb retains in-frame clones only, with some absent. The sample carries about 2.1 million clones, 93% recorded once. This clonotype originated in a man aged 18-30 years in good health. Some clones in this sample may be carry-over from other donors' samples. Input material: naive CD8+ T cells from PBMCs. This chain uses TRBV2 with TRBJ2-5; D remains unclear. CDR3 sequence reads: CASRPSGYRQETQYF. The CDR3 DNA reads as TGTGCCAGCCGACCAAGTGGCTATCGGCAAGAGACCCAGTACTTC.